This entry features one T cell receptor beta chain sequence. Its matching antigen is unknown. Here immunoSEQ multiplex PCR was the method, and the copy in TCRdb shows in-frame clones only, minus some. The top ten clones hold roughly 10% of a sample with 35,000 to 50,000 clones, roughly 90% of them seen once. The data were obtained in a study of T cells in localized non-small cell lung cancer. The study's findings and limits: Compared with tumor, uninvolved adjacent lung displayed greater T cell clonality, ranking highest overall. Longer overall survival accompanied higher blood T cell density. Adjacent lung held a median approximately 50 of the top 100 tumor clones.

This receptor was obtained from a woman between 40 and 69 years old with stage II lung adenocarcinoma. The source was PBMCs, collected before any cancer treatment.

The CDR3 loop reads CASTRADRFPTEQYF. In DNA form, the CDR3 reads TGTGCCAGCACCCGCGCTGACAGGTTCCCCACCGAGCAGTACTTC. This chain links TRBV5-4 with TRBJ2-7; perhaps TRBD1 as D (6 bases). Germline V lookup: CDR1 SGHNT, CDR2 YYREEE (reference sequence). Trimming cost V 6 bases and J 6 bases, with 22 bases left between them. The CDR3 length is 15 residues.